The rows below give T cell receptor beta chains drawn from one sample of a study of blood T cell repertoires in COVID-19. The assay was immunoSEQ multiplex PCR, and TCRdb's table has in-frame clones only and misses some. The sample carries 350,000 to 550,000 clones, approximately 90% recorded once. Specimen: peripheral blood. The receptors were gathered from a woman aged 30 to 39 with acute or convalescent COVID-19. The CDR3 runs from the conserved cysteine through the conserved F or W. The D gene is left open where the match is weak. Only some rows state a clone size, as once, few, many or a class for expanded clones.

D gene	V gene	J gene	clone size	CDR3 protein	CDR3 DNA
TRBD2	TRBV30	TRBJ2-2	.	CAWRFLGGGLTGELFF	TGTGCCTGGAGATTCCTCGGGGGGGGCCTTACCGGGGAGCTGTTTTTT
.	TRBV6-5	TRBJ2-7	.	CASRPARADEQYF	TGTGCCAGCAGACCGGCCAGGGCGGACGAGCAGTACTTC
.	TRBV10-1	TRBJ2-1	.	CASSNGDNEQFF	TGCGCCAGCAGTAACGGGGACAATGAGCAGTTCTTC
.	TRBV5-1	TRBJ1-3	.	CASSLQPGTGSGNTIYF	TGCGCCAGCAGCTTGCAACCAGGCACAGGTTCCGGAAACACCATATATTTT
TRBD1	TRBV4-1	TRBJ1-6	.	CASSHKQGLNSPLHF	TGCGCCAGCAGCCATAAACAGGGGCTCAATTCACCCCTCCACTTT
.	TRBV6-1	TRBJ2-7	.	CASSEGPRLDIYEQYF	TGTGCCAGCAGTGAAGGCCCCCGACTAGACATCTACGAGCAGTACTTC
.	TRBV5-8	TRBJ2-3	.	CASSLGGGLDTQYF	TGTGCCAGCAGCTTGGGGGGGGGCCTGGATACGCAGTATTTT
.	TRBV7-3	TRBJ2-3	.	CASSLLADTQYF	TGTGCCAGCAGCTTATTAGCCGATACGCAGTATTTT
TRBD1	TRBV19	TRBJ2-7	.	CASSAPRQGSTYEQYF	TGTGCCAGTAGTGCGCCCAGACAGGGATCAACCTACGAGCAGTACTTC
.	TRBV14	TRBJ2-7	few	CASSHYYEQYF	TGTGCCAGCAGCCACTACTACGAGCAGTACTTC
.	TRBV6-1	TRBJ1-2	.	CASSEFRDYGYTF	TGTGCCAGCAGTGAATTCAGGGACTATGGCTACACCTTC
TRBD1	TRBV28	TRBJ2-3	once	CASRLPGTGASDTQYF	TGTGCCAGCAGACTACCCGGGACAGGGGCTTCCGATACGCAGTATTTT
TRBD2	TRBV6-6	TRBJ2-7	once	CASSLIAGVYEQYF	TGTGCCAGCAGTTTAATAGCGGGCGTCTACGAGCAGTACTTC
.	TRBV4-1	TRBJ2-3	once	CASSHRESGTDTQYF	TGCGCCAGCAGCCACCGAGAGTCGGGCACAGATACGCAGTATTTT
.	TRBV30	TRBJ1-2	.	CAWSSQGSGYTF	TGTGCCTGGAGTAGCCAGGGTTCTGGCTACACCTTC
.	TRBV12-5	TRBJ1-1	.	CASGSGYTEAFF	TGTGCTAGTGGTTCAGGGTACACTGAAGCTTTCTTT
TRBD1	TRBV11-3	TRBJ2-1	.	CASSPTGQDYNEQFF	TGTGCCAGCAGCCCCACCGGACAGGACTACAATGAGCAGTTCTTC
TRBD2	TRBV4-1	TRBJ2-5	.	CASSQGAGGETQYF	TGCGCCAGCAGCCAAGGGGCGGGGGGCGAGACCCAGTACTTC
TRBD1	TRBV6-1	TRBJ2-5	once	CASSDRQGWGETQYF	TGTGCCAGCAGTGACCGACAGGGTTGGGGAGAGACCCAGTACTTC
.	TRBV21-1	TRBJ1-2	.	CASSKAGTRVYGYTF	TGTGCCAGCAGCAAAGCAGGGACAAGGGTCTATGGCTACACCTTC
.	TRBV9	TRBJ1-5	.	CASSGSGSSNQPQHF	TGTGCCAGCAGCGGGAGTGGAAGTAGCAATCAGCCCCAGCATTTT
.	TRBV23-1	TRBJ2-1	.	CASSHGGLPYNEQFF	TGCGCCAGCAGTCACGGGGGTCTGCCCTACAATGAGCAGTTCTTC
TRBD1	TRBV9	TRBJ1-2	.	CASSKPGTAFGYTF	TGTGCCAGCAGCAAACCCGGGACAGCTTTCGGCTACACCTTC
TRBD2	TRBV4-2	TRBJ2-7	once	CASSPRGVYEQYF	TGTGCCAGCAGCCCCCGGGGGGTCTACGAGCAGTACTTC
.	TRBV29-1	TRBJ2-3	.	CSVDQTGGTDTQYF	TGCAGCGTTGATCAAACGGGAGGCACAGATACGCAGTATTTT
TRBD1	TRBV6-5	TRBJ2-7	.	CASSYSRGQAYEQYF	TGTGCCAGCAGTTACAGCAGGGGGCAGGCCTACGAGCAGTACTTC
.	TRBV18	TRBJ1-1	.	CASSSRDTPGGTEAFF	TGTGCCAGCTCGTCCCGGGACACACCGGGAGGCACTGAAGCTTTCTTT
TRBD1	TRBV30	TRBJ1-6	.	CAWSVPLPGTGVSPLHF	TGTGCCTGGAGTGTACCTCTCCCCGGGACAGGAGTTTCACCCCTCCACTTT
TRBD2	TRBV30	TRBJ2-3	.	CAWSGGTITDTQYF	TGTGCCTGGAGTGGTGGGACTATCACAGATACGCAGTATTTT
.	TRBV18	TRBJ1-5	once	CASSPQTEQPQHF	TGTGCCAGCTCTCCGCAGACTGAACAGCCCCAGCATTTT
TRBD2	TRBV5-4	TRBJ2-5	.	CASSSDTPISGGWETQYF	TGTGCCAGCAGCTCCGACACACCCATTAGCGGGGGGTGGGAGACCCAGTACTTC
.	TRBV2	TRBJ2-3	.	CASLVGAPDTQYF	TGTGCCAGCTTAGTGGGGGCGCCAGATACGCAGTATTTT
TRBD1	TRBV2	TRBJ2-5	.	CASTYSAGQGLETQYF	TGTGCCAGCACTTATTCTGCGGGACAGGGTTTAGAGACCCAGTACTTC
.	TRBV11-2	TRBJ2-7	.	CASSLGAGIQYF	TGTGCCAGCAGCTTAGGGGCAGGGATTCAGTACTTC
TRBD2	TRBV6-5	TRBJ2-3	.	CASSSHGGTGDTQYF	TGTGCCAGCAGTTCGCACGGGGGGACCGGAGATACGCAGTATTTT
.	TRBV30	TRBJ1-1	.	CAWRLAIGTEAFF	TGTGCCTGGAGACTTGCTATTGGCACTGAAGCTTTCTTT
TRBD2	TRBV11-2	TRBJ2-3	.	CASSFQAGARADTQYF	TGTGCCAGCAGCTTTCAAGCGGGGGCCAGGGCAGATACGCAGTATTTT
.	TRBV3-1/TRBV3-2	TRBJ1-1	.	CASSGIDRLNTEAFF	TGTGCCAGCAGCGGAATAGACAGGTTGAACACTGAAGCTTTCTTT
TRBD2	TRBV18	TRBJ2-5	.	CASSRTSGGSGETQYF	TGTGCCAGCTCACGGACTAGCGGGGGATCAGGAGAGACCCAGTACTTC
.	TRBV2	TRBJ1-5	.	CASSEGRSNQPQHF	TGTGCCAGCAGTGAAGGTCGTAGCAATCAGCCCCAGCATTTT
TRBD2	TRBV9	TRBJ2-5	.	CASSVGGGGQETQYF	TGTGCCAGCAGCGTTGGTGGCGGGGGCCAAGAGACCCAGTACTTC
.	TRBV5-1	TRBJ2-7	.	CASSADQGGEQYF	TGCGCCAGCAGTGCTGATCAGGGAGGCGAGCAGTACTTC
TRBD1	TRBV23-1	TRBJ2-2	.	CASSQNPGQTNTGELFF	TGCGCCAGCAGTCAGAACCCGGGACAGACGAACACCGGGGAGCTGTTTTTT
.	TRBV3-1/TRBV3-2	TRBJ2-7	.	CASSPTLSYEQYF	TGTGCCAGCAGCCCGACACTCTCCTACGAGCAGTACTTC
TRBD2	TRBV29-1	TRBJ2-1	.	CSVRAGGSHEQFF	TGCAGCGTCAGAGCGGGGGGGTCCCATGAGCAGTTCTTC
.	TRBV7-9	TRBJ2-5	.	CASSLLGGETQYF	TGTGCCAGCAGCTTATTAGGGGGTGAGACCCAGTACTTC
TRBD1	TRBV4-1	TRBJ1-1	.	CASSLSAGQGAVNTEAFF	TGCGCCAGCAGCCTAAGCGCGGGGCAGGGGGCAGTGAACACTGAAGCTTTCTTT
.	TRBV6-1	TRBJ1-1	once	CASSEHGIRGRNTEAFF	TGTGCCAGCAGTGAACACGGAATTAGGGGGAGAAACACTGAAGCTTTCTTT
.	TRBV7-8	TRBJ1-1	.	CASSLASRNTEAFF	TGTGCCAGCAGCTTAGCGTCCAGGAACACTGAAGCTTTCTTT
.	TRBV21-1	TRBJ1-5	.	CASTRGAENQPQHF	TGTGCCAGCACCCGGGGTGCAGAAAATCAGCCCCAGCATTTT
.	TRBV5-1	TRBJ2-1	.	CASNTGTTYNEQFF	TGCGCCAGCAACACCGGGACAACCTACAATGAGCAGTTCTTC